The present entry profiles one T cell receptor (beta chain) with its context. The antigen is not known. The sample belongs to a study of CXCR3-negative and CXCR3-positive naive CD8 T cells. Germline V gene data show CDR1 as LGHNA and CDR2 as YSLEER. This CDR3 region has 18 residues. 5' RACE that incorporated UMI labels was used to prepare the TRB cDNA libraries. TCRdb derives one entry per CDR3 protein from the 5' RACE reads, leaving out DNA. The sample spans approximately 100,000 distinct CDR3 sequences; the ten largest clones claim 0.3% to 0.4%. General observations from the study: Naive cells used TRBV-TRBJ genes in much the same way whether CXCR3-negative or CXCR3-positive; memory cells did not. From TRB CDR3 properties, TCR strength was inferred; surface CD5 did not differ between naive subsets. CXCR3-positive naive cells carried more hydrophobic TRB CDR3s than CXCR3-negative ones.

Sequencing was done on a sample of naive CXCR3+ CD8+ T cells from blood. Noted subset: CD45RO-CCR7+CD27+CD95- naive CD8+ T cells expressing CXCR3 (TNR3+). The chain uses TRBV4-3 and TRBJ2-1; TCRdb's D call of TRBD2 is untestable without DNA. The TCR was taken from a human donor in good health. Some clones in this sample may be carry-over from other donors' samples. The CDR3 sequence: CASSRRLAGGLGVDEQFF.